The 24 T cell receptor beta chains given below trace back to one sample, sequenced in a study. The sorted Tregs were CD4+CD25+CD127-/low cells. MiXCR, run by TCRdb on the 5' RACE reads, gives a single entry per CDR3 protein. The sample contains tens of thousands of distinct CDR3 sequences, around 24% of which appear only once. The sequencing input was tumor-infiltrating Tregs sorted from the breast tumor. The receptors were gathered from a female donor with breast cancer.

This clonotype was detected ten times or more. The chain couples TRBV7-9 to TRBJ2-1; a possible D gene is TRBD1 (6 bases). Trimming stripped 1 base from V and 5 bases from J, with 9 bases between. The CDR3 sequence is 14 residues long. Germline V gene lookup returns CDR1 SEHNR and CDR2 FQNEAQ (reference sequence). CDR3 DNA: TGTGCCAGCAGCTTAGAGGGGGACCACAATGAGCAGTTCTTC. This encodes CASSLEGDHNEQFF.

This clonotype was seen many times. This rearrangement joins TRBV15 to TRBJ1-6; maybe TRBD1 (6 bases). V was shortened by 8 bases and J by 10 bases, with 18 bases between the two germline ends. CDR3 size: 14 residues. Germline V CDR1 and CDR2: LNHNV, YYDKDF (reference sequence). Written as DNA, the CDR3 is TGTGCCACCGGGCGGGAAGGGGGAGAGTCACCCCTCCACTTT. Translated, it gives CATGREGGESPLHF.

This clonotype was observed at least ten times. J is TRBJ1-2 and V is TRBV4-1, with D possibly matching TRBD1 (6 bases). The V gene's germline CDR1 is MGHRA and CDR2 YSYEKL. The CDR3 has 16 amino acids. The ends were cut back, 2 bases at V and 7 bases at J, with 20 bases in the middle. The DNA of the CDR3 is TGCGCCAGCAGCCAAAGCAGTAGTGGGGACAACCGTGGCTACACCTTC. Translated, it gives CASSQSSSGDNRGYTF.

Only a few counts were recorded for this clonotype. The chain couples TRBV6-5 to TRBJ2-3, with 9 bases fitting TRBD2. Germline V gene data show CDR1 as MNHEY and CDR2 as SVGAGI. V lost 6 bases to trimming and J lost 0 bases; unmatched junction nucleotides: 10. The CDR3 covers 17 residues. CDR3 sequence reads: CASRAGGFMASTDTQYF. Here the CDR3 DNA reads TGTGCCAGCAGAGCGGGGGGTTTCATGGCTAGCACAGATACGCAGTATTTT.

The chain recombines TRBV12-3 or TRBV12-4 with TRBJ2-6, with D hard to call. This CDR3 is built from 17 residues. The germline V and J ends were trimmed by 5 bases and 1 base, with 15 bases remaining between them. In DNA, the CDR3 is TGTGCCAGCAGTGCCCCCCGTGGTTTTTCTGGGGCCAACGTCCTGACTTTC. Its translation: CASSAPRGFSGANVLTF.

The chain uses TRBV5-1 and TRBJ1-1, with a possible D match to TRBD1 (5 bases). This CDR3 has 13 amino acids. Germline V lookup: CDR1 SGHRS, CDR2 YFSETQ. V gave up 5 bases and J gave up 1 base, with 9 bases separating them. The CDR3: CASRGVGNTEAFF. CDR3 DNA: TGCGCCAGCAGGGGGGTTGGGAACACTGAAGCTTTCTTT.

This clonotype was seen a handful of times. CDR3: CASSPTAISNQPQHF. DNA of the CDR3: TGTGCCAGCAGTCCAACGGCCATTAGCAATCAGCCCCAGCATTTT. The V and J genes are TRBV6-5 and TRBJ1-5; D unclear. The ends were cut back, 5 bases at V and 0 bases at J, with 11 bases in the middle. Germline V gene sequence: CDR1 MNHEY, CDR2 SVGAGI. The CDR3 spans 15 residues.

The chain couples TRBV5-1 to TRBJ1-1, with D possibly matching TRBD1 (6 bases). Germline CDR1 is SGHRS and CDR2 is YFSETQ. This CDR3 comprises 15 residues. Trimming left V 3 bases short and J 5 bases short, with 17 bases between. In DNA, the CDR3 is TGCGCCAGCAGCTCACGTTGGGGGGCTCAGACTGAAGCTTTCTTT. Amino acids: CASSSRWGAQTEAFF.

This clonotype was recorded at least ten times. This chain links TRBV29-1 with TRBJ2-3; 7 bases are a match to TRBD2. V gave up 1 base and J gave up 2 bases; unmatched junction bases: 6. CDR1 and CDR2 from the germline V gene are SQVTM and ANQGSEA. This CDR3 region has 15 residues. The CDR3 region has the DNA TGCAGCGTTGAAGGGACTAGGAAAGACACAGATACGCAGTATTTT. The encoded protein is CSVEGTRKDTDTQYF.

The CDR3 region has the DNA TGTGCCAGCAGCTTATGGGGTTACGCTTTCTTT. Translating gives CASSLWGYAFF. This chain uses TRBV7-3 with TRBJ1-1; D unclear. The CDR3 is made up of 11 amino acids. V lost 2 bases and J 11 bases, leaving 9 bases between the germline ends. The germline gives CDR1 SGHTA, CDR2 FQGTGA.

This clonotype has at least ten counts. The CDR3 region has the DNA TGTGCCAGCAGTCTCCAGCGGGGGGCCCAGTTCTTC. Translating it yields CASSLQRGAQFF. The chain has TRBV12-3 or TRBV12-4 and TRBJ2-1, with 9 nucleotides matching TRBD2. The V and J ends lost 5 bases and 13 bases, in that order; junction bases with no gene match: 6. The CDR3 is 12 residues long.

This clonotype turned up a few times. The rearrangement uses TRBV9 and TRBJ2-3; D gene unclear. V lost 0 bases to trimming and J lost 2 bases, with 13 bases between them. In germline, CDR1 is SGDLS, CDR2 YYNGEE. The CDR3 totals 16 residues. For the CDR3, the DNA is TGTGCCAGCAGCGTAGGTAGCAGCCTAGACACAGATACGCAGTATTTT. The encoded protein is CASSVGSSLDTDTQYF.

V gene TRBV6-1 combines with J gene TRBJ2-3; D remains ambiguous. CDR1 MNHNS and CDR2 SASEGT come from the germline V gene. This CDR3 is 14 amino acids long. Between the trimmed V and J ends, which lost 10 bases and 0 bases, there was a span of 14 bases. CDR3 in DNA: TGTGCCACCGAGCCCCTTGGGAGCACAGATACGCAGTATTTT. This encodes CATEPLGSTDTQYF.

V gene TRBV29-1 combines with J gene TRBJ2-7; D remains ambiguous. CDR1 and CDR2 from the germline V gene are SQVTM and ANQGSEA. CDR3 length: 15 residues. Deletions cut 1 base from V and 0 bases from J, with 13 bases between. In DNA form, the CDR3 reads TGCAGCGTTGAAGTTGGTGCTCCCCACTCCTACGAGCAGTACTTC. Translating gives CSVEVGAPHSYEQYF.

The chain couples TRBV6-6 to TRBJ1-2, with 11 positions matching TRBD1. V shed 6 bases and J 8 bases; nucleotides not matched to a gene: 11. Germline CDR1 MNHNY, CDR2 SVGAGI (reference sequence). CDR3 size: 15 residues. The CDR3 is CASSSGTGGIRGYTF. The CDR3 region has the DNA TGTGCCAGCAGCTCCGGGACAGGGGGAATTCGCGGCTACACCTTC.

This clonotype was detected only a few times. The CDR3 loop is CASSPYRGRINTEAFF. In DNA, the CDR3 is TGTGCCAGCAGCCCATACAGGGGGCGTATTAACACTGAAGCTTTCTTT. The chain is built from TRBV7-2 and TRBJ1-1; the match to TRBD1 covers 9 bases. V lost 5 bases and J lost 2; bases outside the gene matches: 9. The CDR3 runs to 16 residues. Per germline, CDR1 SGHTA and CDR2 FQGNSA.

A remark on this clonotype: This sequence may be a read error, since a much larger clone differs from it by one base. The chain's CDR3 is CASSHVRRGGGYTF. As DNA, the CDR3 is TGCGCCAGCAGCCATGTCCGAAGAGGGGGGGGCTACACCTTC. This chain connects TRBV4-1 to TRBJ1-2, with D possibly matching TRBD1 (6 bases). Germline V CDR1 and CDR2: MGHRA, YSYEKL. V gave up 3 bases and J gave up 8 bases, with 16 bases separating them. This CDR3 is built from 14 residues.

V and J are TRBV13 and TRBJ2-5, with D unclear. Trimming pared 3 bases from V and 2 bases from J, leaving 10 bases between. Germline V CDR1 and CDR2: PRHDT, FYEKMQ (reference sequence). This CDR3 spans 14 amino acids. CDR3 amino acids: CASSFARPQETQYF. The CDR3, as DNA: TGTGCCAGCAGCTTTGCGAGACCTCAAGAGACCCAGTACTTC.

Sample share makes this clonotype medium-sized (0.01 to 0.1%). V is TRBV9 and J is TRBJ2-3, with D unclear. Trimming took 2 bases from V and 5 from J, leaving 12 bases between them. The V gene's germline CDR1 is SGDLS and CDR2 YYNGEE. The CDR3 covers 14 residues. CDR3 nucleotide sequence: TGTGCCAGCAGCGTGCTCCCAAAGGGAGATACGCAGTATTTT. As protein: CASSVLPKGDTQYF. Looking up the rest from reference TRBV9 and TRBJ2-3 gives the full variable domain: DSGVTQTPKHLITATGQRVTLRCSPRSGDLSVYWYQQSLDQGLQFLIQYYNGEERAKGNILERFSAQQFPDLHSELNLSSLELGDSALYFCASSVLPKGDTQYFGPGTRLTVL.

In nucleotides, the CDR3 is TGTGCCAGCCTTCTAGCGGGGGGCCCCACGCAAGAGACCCAGTACTTC. The encoded protein is CASLLAGGPTQETQYF. This rearrangement joins TRBV2 to TRBJ2-5, with 11 bases aligning to TRBD2. Per the germline V gene, CDR1 is SNHLY and CDR2 is FYNNEI. V trimming: 8 bases; J trimming: 2 bases; junction bases outside the gene matches: 10. The CDR3 is made up of 16 amino acids.

This clonotype was detected only a few times. The chain combines TRBV6-1 with TRBJ2-3; 16 bases map to TRBD2. Per germline, CDR1 MNHNS and CDR2 SASEGT. After removal of 5 bases from V and 6 bases from J, the junction contained 11 bases not matched to a gene. There are 18 residues in the CDR3. The CDR3 sequence is CASSPGTSGGAVLDTQYF. CDR3 DNA sequence: TGTGCCAGCAGTCCCGGGACTAGCGGGGGGGCGGTCCTGGATACGCAGTATTTT.

This clonotype showed up just a few times. The J gene is TRBJ1-5, the V gene TRBV6-6, with 8 bases matching TRBD1. This CDR3 contains 14 residues. The germline gives CDR1 MNHNY, CDR2 SVGAGI (reference sequence). Trimming took 6 bases from V and 5 from J; bases not matched to a gene: 6. This CDR3 reads CASRLGQGYQPQHF. The CDR3 DNA reads as TGTGCCAGCAGACTAGGACAGGGCTATCAGCCCCAGCATTTT.

Here the CDR3 reads CASSQGGGGSRNEQFF. CDR3 bases: TGTGCCAGCAGCCAAGGCGGGGGCGGGAGTAGGAATGAGCAGTTCTTC. V gene TRBV4-2 combines with J gene TRBJ2-1, with D perhaps TRBD2 (7 bases). CDR1 and CDR2 (germline): LGHNA, YNFKEQ. The length of the CDR3 is 16 residues. V was trimmed by 1 base and J by 7 bases, leaving 17 bases between them.

There are a few counts of this clonotype. The chain links TRBV18 to TRBJ2-1; 9 bases are a match to TRBD2. The length of the CDR3 is 15 residues. With V trimmed by 2 bases and J by 8 bases, 7 bases remained unmatched. Looked up from germline, CDR1 is KGHSH and CDR2 is LQKENI. In DNA form, the CDR3 reads TGTGCCAGCTCACCAGCGGGAGGGCCGGGTGATGAGCAGTTCTTC. The encoded protein is CASSPAGGPGDEQFF.